This T cell receptor (beta chain) stems from a study of blood T cell repertoires in COVID-19. Turning to the study itself: Sites in the United States, Italy and Spain provided acute and convalescent COVID-19 samples.

J lost 1 base, V lost 0 bases, and 5 bases had no gene match. CDR1 is MNHEY and CDR2 is SMNVEV in the germline V gene (reference sequence). This CDR3 comprises 16 residues. Per the original methods: Researchers report that nucleated cell counts were estimated from reference gene primer amplification. Sequenced by immunoSEQ multiplex PCR; TCRdb stores in-frame clones only, minus some. The V and J calls and clone size come from that table; D and trimming were worked out from the DNA. In the table there are roughly 250,000 clones, about 87% of which are singletons. Specimen: peripheral blood. The chain couples TRBV27 to TRBJ2-7; 8 bases fit TRBD1. This receptor was identified in a woman aged 45-65 years with acute or convalescent COVID-19. The CDR3 reads CASSLSKGTGSYEQYF. The CDR3 DNA reads TGTGCCAGCAGTTTATCGAAAGGGACAGGTTCCTACGAGCAGTACTTC.